One sample yielded the 28 T cell receptor beta chains listed below, sequenced in a study of blood T cells in healthy people across ages. Primers used in a second PCR of about 6 to 12 cycles were a sample-barcoded 5' primer and a J-beta primer mix. TCRdb re-called the 5' RACE reads with MiXCR, one entry per CDR3 protein. The repertoire consists of 850,000 to 1,000,000 distinct CDR3 sequences, with about 44% occurring once and the leading ten covering around an eighth. The sequencing input was blood. Source of these receptors: a man between 25 and 39 years old in good health.

This clonotype was counted only a few times. The chain has TRBV12-3 or TRBV12-4 and TRBJ1-5; D not certain. The CDR3 spans 12 residues. V was pared by 7 bases and J by 3 bases, with 7 bases between. The CDR3 DNA reads as TGTGCCAGCACCTGGCTCAATCAGCCCCAGCATTTT. Its translation is CASTWLNQPQHF.

This clonotype has ten or more counts. The J gene is TRBJ1-4, the V gene TRBV7-9; D possibly corresponds to TRBD1 (5 bases). CDR3 length equals 16 residues. The germline gives CDR1 SEHNR, CDR2 FQNEAQ (reference sequence). V dropped 5 bases and J dropped 7 bases, with 20 bases sitting between them. In nucleotides, the CDR3 is TGTGCCAGCAGCCTGGGACTTGGGGCGGGCACTGAAAAACTGTTTTTT. Translation gives CASSLGLGAGTEKLFF.

This clonotype was detected a few times. The chain has TRBV7-9 and TRBJ2-5; TRBD2 agrees at 12 bases. The CDR3 has 17 amino acids. The ends lost 2 bases at V and 5 bases at J; junction bases unmatched: 9. Per the germline V gene, CDR1 is SEHNR and CDR2 is FQNEAQ (reference sequence). The CDR3 spells CASSLRSSGGATETQYF. The CDR3 DNA follows: TGTGCCAGCAGCTTACGATCTAGCGGGGGGGCTACGGAGACCCAGTACTTC.

This chain joins TRBV6-2 or TRBV6-3 and TRBJ1-1, with a possible D match to TRBD1 (6 bases). Germline CDR1 MNHEY, CDR2 SVGEGT. CDR3 length equals 15 residues. V was clipped by 4 bases and J by 1 base, with 13 bases between them. The CDR3 region is CASSWVNRANTEAFF. The DNA for the CDR3 is TGTGCCAGCAGTTGGGTCAACAGGGCGAACACTGAAGCTTTCTTT.

The J gene is TRBJ2-3, the V gene TRBV4-3; D might be TRBD1 or TRBD2, each matching 5 bases. Germline V gene sequence: CDR1 LGHNA, CDR2 YSLEER. This CDR3 comprises 18 residues. V shed 4 bases and J shed 0 bases, with 20 bases lying between them. The CDR3 DNA follows: TGCGCCAGCAGCCGAGGGACCAGGAGACTTCCTAGCACAGATACGCAGTATTTT. Amino acids: CASSRGTRRLPSTDTQYF.

This clonotype is a singleton in its sample. The genes are TRBV3-1 and TRBJ1-1, with 10 bases matching TRBD1. There are 12 residues in the CDR3. Germline CDR1 and CDR2: LGHDT and YNNKEL (reference sequence). Trimming at V came to 4 bases and at J to 10 bases, leaving 3 bases not matched to a gene. CDR3 DNA: TGTGCCAGCAGCCTATGGACAGGGGGAGCTTTCTTT. Its translation: CASSLWTGGAFF.

The chain uses TRBV6-5 and TRBJ1-5; no firm D call. The V end was cut by 6 bases, the J end by 5 bases, with 17 bases between. The CDR3 is 15 residues long. Germline loops: CDR1 MNHEY, CDR2 SVGAGI. The CDR3 spells CASSPDWGFYQPQHF. The CDR3 region has the DNA TGTGCCAGCAGCCCCGACTGGGGATTTTATCAGCCCCAGCATTTT.

This chain links TRBV18 with TRBJ2-7, with 7 bases aligning to TRBD1. In germline, CDR1 is KGHSH, CDR2 LQKENI. The trim removed 8 bases at V and 4 bases at J, leaving 5 bases unmatched. The CDR3 sequence is 12 residues long. CDR3 amino acids: CASATGLYEQYF. The CDR3 DNA follows: TGTGCCAGCGCGACAGGGTTGTACGAGCAGTACTTC.

The chain combines TRBV7-9 with TRBJ2-5; D is perhaps TRBD2 (5 bases). V lost 6 bases to trimming and J lost 5 bases, with 16 bases between them. Germline V lookup: CDR1 SEHNR, CDR2 FQNEAQ (reference sequence). This CDR3 comprises 14 residues. The CDR3 spells CASSSPEGLETQYF. The CDR3 nucleotides read TGTGCCAGCAGTTCTCCCGAGGGTCTTGAGACCCAGTACTTC.

The sample holds a few counts of this clonotype. This rearrangement joins TRBV11-2 to TRBJ2-3; a weak D match, TRBD2 (7 bases). Between the trimmed V and J ends, which lost 8 bases and 6 bases, there was a span of 27 bases. CDR1 and CDR2 (germline): SGHAT, FQNNGV. This CDR3 is built from 17 residues. The CDR3 spells CASRSPFRGAISDTQYF. In DNA form, the CDR3 reads TGTGCCAGCCGCAGCCCCTTTCGGGGGGCCATATCTGATACGCAGTATTTT.

This clonotype showed up just a few times. The gene calls are TRBV7-9 and TRBJ2-3; 8 bases match TRBD1. Losses at the gene ends were 5 bases for V and 8 bases for J; bases not matched to a gene: 9. CDR1 SEHNR and CDR2 FQNEAQ come from the germline V gene (reference sequence). CDR3 length equals 14 residues. The CDR3 DNA is TGTGCCAGCAGCCAGGGACAGGCAGAAGTTACGCAGTATTTT. Translation: CASSQGQAEVTQYF.

In this sample, this clonotype turned up a few times. The chain has TRBV9 and TRBJ2-1; weak D call: TRBD2 (6 bases). Germline loops: CDR1 SGDLS, CDR2 YYNGEE. CDR3 length: 16 amino acids. V shed 1 base and J shed 5 bases, with 16 bases lying between them. The CDR3 spells CASSVSANRLDNEQFF. In DNA, the CDR3 is TGTGCCAGCAGCGTAAGTGCGAACCGACTAGACAATGAGCAGTTCTTC.

Only a few counts were recorded for this clonotype. Just one base apart from a much larger clone, this may be a read error. V usage is TRBV7-6 and J usage is TRBJ1-4; D call uncertain. The CDR3 runs 12 residues. Germline values: CDR1 SGHVS, CDR2 FNYEAQ. The CDR3 sequence: CAGSRADEKLFF. The DNA of the CDR3 is TGTGCCGGCAGCCGCGCGGATGAAAAACTGTTTTTT.

V and J are TRBV7-9 and TRBJ2-7; D gene unclear. V was clipped by 5 bases and J by 3 bases, with 11 bases between them. There are 13 residues in the CDR3. Germline-derived CDR1 and CDR2 are SEHNR and FQNEAQ (reference sequence). CDR3 loop: CASSPYAFYEQYF. The CDR3 region has the DNA TGTGCCAGCAGCCCCTACGCCTTCTACGAGCAGTACTTC.

In its sample, this clonotype was seen a few times. The CDR3 DNA sequence: TGTGCCAGCAGTCGCCCTAGCGGGATACGAGAGCAGTACTTC. It translates to CASSRPSGIREQYF. The V and J genes are TRBV6-5 and TRBJ2-5, with 9 bases matching TRBD2. CDR3 length equals 14 residues. Trimming at V came to 5 bases and at J to 11 bases, leaving 12 bases not matched to a gene. The germline V gene has CDR1 MNHEY and CDR2 SVGAGI.

This clonotype turned up a few times. The rearrangement links TRBV6-4 to TRBJ2-3, with a possible D match to TRBD1 (5 bases). Germline V gene lookup returns CDR1 MRHNA and CDR2 SNTAGT. The V gene lost 3 bases and the J gene lost 0 bases, with 10 bases spanning the gap. The CDR3 runs to 15 residues. CDR3 sequence: CASSEQATSTDTQYF. The CDR3 DNA sequence: TGTGCCAGCAGTGAACAGGCTACTAGCACAGATACGCAGTATTTT.

V and J are TRBV7-2 and TRBJ2-3; D is ambiguous. The CDR3 has 14 amino acids. Germline assignment: CDR1 SGHTA and CDR2 FQGNSA. V lost 1 base and J lost 5, with 10 bases in between. In DNA, the CDR3 is TGTGCCAGCAGCTTAGTTCGCATTGGAGATACGCAGTATTTT. Encoded protein: CASSLVRIGDTQYF.

The V gene is TRBV24-1, the J gene TRBJ2-3; D may be TRBD1 (5 bases). The CDR3 spans 16 residues. Per germline, CDR1 KGHDR and CDR2 SFDVKD. The germline V and J ends were trimmed by 3 bases and 6 bases, with 18 bases remaining between them. CDR3 bases: TGTGCCACCAGTGATGGGGCCCACCTTCGGTCGGATACGCAGTATTTT. Amino acid sequence: CATSDGAHLRSDTQYF.

The chain combines TRBV20-1 with TRBJ2-4, with D possibly TRBD2 on 5 matching bases. Trimming pared 5 bases from V and 8 bases from J, leaving 19 bases between. Germline CDR1 DFQATT, CDR2 SNEGSKA (reference sequence). CDR3 length: 14 residues. CDR3 in DNA: TGCAGTGCTTTGGGCTGGGGTAGCGCGGACATTCAGTACTTC. Translated: CSALGWGSADIQYF.

Comments on this clonotype: The junction shows a germline mismatch at one end, possibly a read error. The chain has TRBV3-1 and TRBJ1-4; no definite D call. In germline, CDR1 is LGHDT, CDR2 YNNKEL (reference sequence). The CDR3 loop spans 15 amino acids. For the CDR3, the DNA is TGTGCCAGCAGCCTGGCCAGTCCGACGGGTGAAAGACTGTTTTTT. It codes for CASSLASPTGERLFF.

This clonotype was detected many times. The J gene is TRBJ2-1, the V gene TRBV3-1, with D hard to call. The V gene's germline CDR1 is LGHDT and CDR2 YNNKEL (reference sequence). This CDR3 spans 12 amino acids. Trimming removed 1 base at V and 12 bases at J, with 10 bases between. CDR3 coding DNA: TGTGCCAGCAGCCAAGGGACGGTTGGGCAGTTCTTC. The encoded protein is CASSQGTVGQFF.

V usage is TRBV15 and J usage is TRBJ1-1, with 8 positions matching TRBD1. This CDR3 contains 15 residues. J lost 4 bases, V lost 1 base, and 5 bases had no gene match. Germline V gene lookup returns CDR1 LNHNV and CDR2 YYDKDF (reference sequence). CDR3 in DNA: TGTGCCACCAGCAGAGGGACAGGGCTGGGCACTGAAGCTTTCTTT. Its protein is CATSRGTGLGTEAFF.

This clonotype showed up just a few times. The J gene is TRBJ2-7, the V gene TRBV5-6; TRBD2 agrees at 14 bases. Losses at the gene ends were 7 bases for V and 5 bases for J; bases not matched to a gene: 11. Germline loops: CDR1 SGHDT, CDR2 YYEEEE. The CDR3 sequence is 16 residues long. CDR3: CASAPRTSGGSHEQYF. The DNA of the CDR3 is TGTGCCAGCGCACCCCGGACTAGCGGGGGGTCCCACGAGCAGTACTTC.

The chain uses TRBV7-2 and TRBJ2-7, with TRBD2 matching 8 bases. Trimming took 2 bases from V and 2 from J; bases not matched to a gene: 5. The CDR3 is 15 residues long. Per the germline V gene, CDR1 is SGHTA and CDR2 is FQGNSA. The CDR3 spells CASSLSGGQTYEQYF. CDR3 coding DNA: TGTGCCAGCAGCTTAAGCGGGGGACAAACCTACGAGCAGTACTTC.

This clonotype was found a few times. The rearrangement uses TRBV15 and TRBJ1-6, with a weak D call TRBD1 (5 bases). The CDR3 length is 15 residues. The ends were cut back, 3 bases at V and 7 bases at J, with 13 bases in the middle. The germline V gene encodes CDR1 LNHNV and CDR2 YYDKDF (reference sequence). CDR3 protein: CATSRRGNSNSPLHF. The CDR3 nucleotides read TGTGCCACCAGCAGGAGGGGAAATTCGAATTCACCCCTCCACTTT.

The chain carries TRBV7-9 and TRBJ2-7; possibly TRBD2 for D (6 bases). The CDR3 covers 14 residues. Germline assignment: CDR1 SEHNR and CDR2 FQNEAQ (reference sequence). Trimming removed 6 bases from V and 3 bases from J, with 15 bases in between. The CDR3 sequence: CASSSGTQYYEQYF. In DNA form, the CDR3 reads TGTGCCAGCAGTTCCGGGACTCAGTACTACGAGCAGTACTTC.

This clonotype was seen just once. J is TRBJ1-4 and V is TRBV7-9; perhaps TRBD1 as D (6 bases). The CDR3 consists of 16 residues. Between the trimmed V and J ends, which lost 2 bases and 0 bases, there was a span of 10 bases. The V gene's germline CDR1 is SEHNR and CDR2 FQNEAQ (reference sequence). Written as DNA, the CDR3 is TGTGCCAGCAGCTTACAGGGACAAACAACTAATGAAAAACTGTTTTTT. Its protein product is CASSLQGQTTNEKLFF. Looking up the rest from reference TRBV7-9 and TRBJ1-4 gives the full variable domain: DTGVSQNPRHKITKRGQNVTFRCDPISEHNRLYWYRQTLGQGPEFLTYFQNEAQLEKSRLLSDRFSAERPKGSFSTLEIQRTEQGDSAMYLCASSLQGQTTNEKLFFGSGTQLSVL.

The CDR3 loop is CASSQDSGGSIYEQYF. As DNA, the CDR3 is TGCGCCAGCAGCCAAGATTCAGGGGGCAGTATCTACGAGCAGTACTTC. The rearrangement joins TRBV4-3 to TRBJ2-7, with TRBD1 identical over 8 bases. Germline assignment: CDR1 LGHNA and CDR2 YSLEER. V dropped 0 bases and J dropped 3; count of bases not matched to a gene: 7. CDR3 length equals 16 residues.